This T cell receptor (beta chain) comes out of a study of T cells in women clearing cervical HPV infection. Overall study: Only a few women had HLA typing results available.

The protocol was immunoSEQ multiplex PCR, while the TCRdb copy is restricted to in-frame clones and leaves out a portion. The sample includes about 23,000 clones. HPV was found by MY09/MY11 PCR and dot-blot genotyping. As to this clone: The antigen remains undetermined. The read stops 3 residues short of the end of the CDR3; the missing end is completed from the germline J gene.

Study-wide results and caveats: Associations may precede or follow infection; HPV-specific or memory T cells were not isolated.

J was trimmed by 7 bases and V by 4 bases; bases with no gene match: 7. Germline CDR1 is SGDLS and CDR2 is YYNGEE. There are 15 residues in the CDR3. Material: blood buffy coat. The receptor was derived from a woman aged 18-70 years with a cervical HPV16 infection that either progressed to CIN3+ or cleared (not recorded which). The rearrangement joins TRBV9 to TRBJ2-1, with 11 bases aligning to TRBD2. The CDR3 bases that were read are TGTGCCAGCAGCCGTAGCGGGAGGGGCCAGAATGAG. Protein: CASSRSGRGQNE. The whole CDR3 protein reads CASSRSGRGQNEQFF.